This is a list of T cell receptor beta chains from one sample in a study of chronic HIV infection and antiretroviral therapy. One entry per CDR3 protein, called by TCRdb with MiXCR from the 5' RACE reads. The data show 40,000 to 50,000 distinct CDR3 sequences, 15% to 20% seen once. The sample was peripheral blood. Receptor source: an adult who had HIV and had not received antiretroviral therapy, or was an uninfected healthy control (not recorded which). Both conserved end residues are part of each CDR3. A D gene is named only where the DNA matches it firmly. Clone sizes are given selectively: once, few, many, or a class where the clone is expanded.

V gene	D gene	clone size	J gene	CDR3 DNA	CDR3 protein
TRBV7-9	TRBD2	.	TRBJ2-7	TGTGCCAGCAGCTTGGCGGGAGGATCCGAGCAGTACTTC	CASSLAGGSEQYF
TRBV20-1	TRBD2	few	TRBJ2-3	TGCAGTGCTAAATTAGCGGGAGTGACAGATACGCAGTATTTT	CSAKLAGVTDTQYF
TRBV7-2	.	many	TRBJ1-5	TGTGCCAGCAGCTTCACGAATCAGCCCCAGCATTTT	CASSFTNQPQHF
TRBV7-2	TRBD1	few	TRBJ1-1	TGTGCCAGCACCCCGGACAGGTCGAACACTGAAGCTTTCTTT	CASTPDRSNTEAFF
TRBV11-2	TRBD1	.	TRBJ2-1	TGTGCCAGCAGCTTCACGGACAGGGCCTACAATGAGCAGTTCTTC	CASSFTDRAYNEQFF
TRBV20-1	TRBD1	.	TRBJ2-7	TGCAGTGCTAGAGACCCACGGACAGGGAACTTCTACGAGCAGTACTTC	CSARDPRTGNFYEQYF
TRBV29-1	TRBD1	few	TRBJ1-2	TGCAGCGTTCAATCCCAGGGGGCGCGCTTTGTCGGCTACACCTTC	CSVQSQGARFVGYTF
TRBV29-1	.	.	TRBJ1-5	TGCAGCGCCGGTGAGGTCAATCAGCCCCAGCATTTT	CSAGEVNQPQHF
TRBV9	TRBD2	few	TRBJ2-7	TGTGCCAGCAGCCCGGGACTAGTGGTCGCCGAGCAGTACTTC	CASSPGLVVAEQYF
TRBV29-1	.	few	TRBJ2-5	TGCAGCGTAAGACCTGGGGGGGAGACCCAGTACTTC	CSVRPGGETQYF
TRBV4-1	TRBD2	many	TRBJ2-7	TGCGCCAGCAGCCCATCGACTAGCGGATTAGCTACGAAGCAGTACTTC	CASSPSTSGLATKQYF
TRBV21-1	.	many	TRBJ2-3	TGTGCCAGCAGCAAAGGCGGACAGGGGGAGTCGAGGAGCAAAGATACGCAGTATTTT	CASSKGGQGESRSKDTQYF
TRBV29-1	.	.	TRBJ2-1	TGCAGCTTCGGACAGGAGCAGTTCTTC	CSFGQEQFF
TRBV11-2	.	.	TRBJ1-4	TGTGCCAGCAGCTTGGTCGGGGGTGGCACTAATGAAAAACTGTTTTTT	CASSLVGGGTNEKLFF
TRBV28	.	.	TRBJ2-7	TGTGCCAGCAGTTTATACCCCGGACCTCCCTACGAGCAGTACTTC	CASSLYPGPPYEQYF
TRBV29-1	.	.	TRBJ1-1	TGCAGCGCCTCTCAGATGAACACTGAAGCTTTCTTT	CSASQMNTEAFF
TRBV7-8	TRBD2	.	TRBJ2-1	TGTGCCAGCAGGGGAACAGCGGGAGGCTCCTACAATGAGCAGTTCTTC	CASRGTAGGSYNEQFF
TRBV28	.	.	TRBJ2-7	TGTGCCAGCAGTTTATCCGTGGACAGAACCTACGAGCAGTACTTC	CASSLSVDRTYEQYF
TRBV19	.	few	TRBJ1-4	TGTGCCAGTAAAGACGGACCATCAACTAATGAAAAACTGTTTTTT	CASKDGPSTNEKLFF
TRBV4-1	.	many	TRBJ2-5	TGCGCCAGCAGCCTTACCGGGGGCCAAGAGACCCAGTACTTC	CASSLTGGQETQYF
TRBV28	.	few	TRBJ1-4	TGTGCCAGCAGTTTATTTCCACAGGGATTGACTAATGAAAAACTGTTTTTT	CASSLFPQGLTNEKLFF
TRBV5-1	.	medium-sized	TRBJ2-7	TGCGCCAGCAGCTTGGAGATCGCGGGGGCTGCTTCATACGAGCAGTACTTC	CASSLEIAGAASYEQYF
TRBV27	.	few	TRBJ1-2	TGTGCCAGCTCAATTAGCCCGGGATCTAACTATGGCTACACCTTC	CASSISPGSNYGYTF
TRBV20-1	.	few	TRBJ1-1	TGCAGTGCTAGAGATCCAGGGTCGCTCGAAGCTTTCTTT	CSARDPGSLEAFF
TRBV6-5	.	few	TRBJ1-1	TGTGCCAGCAGTTACCCTTCACAGGGGAACACTGAAGCTTTCTTT	CASSYPSQGNTEAFF
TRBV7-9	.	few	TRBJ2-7	TGTGCCAGCAGCTTCGGCGGCCTGGCCTACGAGCAGTACTTC	CASSFGGLAYEQYF
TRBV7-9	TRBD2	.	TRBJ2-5	TGTGCCAGCAGCTTAATAGCGGGAGAAGGGCCAGAGACCCAGTACTTC	CASSLIAGEGPETQYF
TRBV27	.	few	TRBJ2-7	TGTGCCAGCACTCTAGTCGGCCCGGTGAGCTCCTACGAGCAGTACTTC	CASTLVGPVSSYEQYF
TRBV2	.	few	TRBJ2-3	TGTGCCGCCAGTCGACACACAGATACGCAGTATTTT	CAASRHTDTQYF
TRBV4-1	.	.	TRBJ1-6	TGCGCCAGCAGCCAAGATAGGGAGGAGGATTCACCCCTCCACTTT	CASSQDREEDSPLHF
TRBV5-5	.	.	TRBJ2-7	TGTGCCAGCAGCCCAACTTCCTACGAGCAGTACTTC	CASSPTSYEQYF
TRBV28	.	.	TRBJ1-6	TGTGCCAGCAGTTCGGGACTTACCAGCTCCTATAATTCACCCCTCCACTTT	CASSSGLTSSYNSPLHF
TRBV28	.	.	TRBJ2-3	TGTGCCAGCACCCCCGCGAGCACAGATACGCAGTATTTT	CASTPASTDTQYF
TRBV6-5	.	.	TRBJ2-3	TGTGCCAGTAGAACAGGTAGCACAGATACGCAGTATTTT	CASRTGSTDTQYF
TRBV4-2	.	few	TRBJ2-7	TGTGCCAGCAGCCAAGCGGGGGTCGGAGAGCAGTACTTC	CASSQAGVGEQYF
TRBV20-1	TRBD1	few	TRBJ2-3	TGCAGCCCAGGGGGCGCCGAGCCAGATACGCAGTATTTT	CSPGGAEPDTQYF
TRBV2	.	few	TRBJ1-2	TGTGCCAGCAGTACTAACAGGGTGTCGGGAGGTGGCTACACCTTC	CASSTNRVSGGGYTF
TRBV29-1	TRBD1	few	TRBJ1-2	TGCAGCGTTGCCCCCCGGACAGGTGTTTATGGCTACACCTTC	CSVAPRTGVYGYTF
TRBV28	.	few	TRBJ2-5	TGTGCCAGCAGTTCCGCACCGGGACGAGGAGAGACCCAGTACTTC	CASSSAPGRGETQYF
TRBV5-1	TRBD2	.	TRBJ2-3	TGCGCCAGCAGCTCAGGACTAGCGGGAGGCCCCCGTTCAGATACGCAGTATTTT	CASSSGLAGGPRSDTQYF
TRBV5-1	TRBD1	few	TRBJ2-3	TGCGCCACCTGGACAGGGGATCGTAATACGCAGTATTTT	CATWTGDRNTQYF
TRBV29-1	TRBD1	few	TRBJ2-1	TGCAGCGTTAACACCGGGACAGGGGGCGTCTACAATGAGCAGTTCTTC	CSVNTGTGGVYNEQFF